Following are 27 T cell receptor beta chains from one sample sequenced in a study of blood T cell repertoires in COVID-19. Using immunoSEQ multiplex PCR, the repertoire was profiled, and TCRdb retains in-frame clones only, with some absent. The profile shows about 15,000 clones, roughly nine tenths of them singletons. Sequenced input: peripheral blood. Receptors were obtained from a woman of 80 years or more with COVID-19, enrolled during active disease.

The chain links TRBV6-5 to TRBJ1-1; D possibly corresponds to TRBD1 (5 bases). The CDR3 loop spans 15 amino acids. V was trimmed by 0 bases and J by 6 bases, leaving 14 bases between them. Germline loops: CDR1 MNHEY, CDR2 SVGAGI. The CDR3, as DNA: TGTGCCAGCAGTTACTCGATACAGGCGGTGGCTGAAGCTTTCTTT. Encoded protein: CASSYSIQAVAEAFF.

The chain is built from TRBV19 and TRBJ2-1; 9 bases are a match to TRBD1. CDR1 and CDR2 from the germline V gene are LNHDA and SQIVND (reference sequence). J was trimmed by 7 bases and V by 4 bases; bases with no gene match: 11. The CDR3 is 16 residues long. This CDR3 is CASSTGQGRGHNEQFF. CDR3 in DNA: TGTGCCAGTAGTACAGGACAGGGGAGGGGGCATAATGAGCAGTTCTTC.

V gene TRBV27 combines with J gene TRBJ1-1; D is uncertain. V lost 0 bases to trimming and J lost 7 bases, with 18 bases between them. The CDR3 contains 16 residues. The germline gives CDR1 MNHEY, CDR2 SMNVEV (reference sequence). CDR3 DNA: TGTGCCAGCAGTTTATCTGATATGTTTGTTGGAGATGAAGCTTTCTTT. Translation gives CASSLSDMFVGDEAFF.

The chain recombines TRBV7-9 with TRBJ2-1; 8 positions match TRBD2. The CDR3 is 15 amino acids. Trimming at V came to 5 bases and at J to 3 bases, leaving 6 bases not matched to a gene. CDR1 is SEHNR, CDR2 FQNEAQ, per germline (reference sequence). CDR3 protein: CASSAGRGGYNEQFF. In DNA form, the CDR3 reads TGTGCCAGCAGCGCCGGGAGGGGCGGCTACAATGAGCAGTTCTTC. The full variable domain, its missing parts supplied by reference TRBV7-9 and TRBJ2-1, is DTGVSQNPRHKITKRGQNVTFRCDPISEHNRLYWYRQTLGQGPEFLTYFQNEAQLEKSRLLSDRFSAERPKGSFSTLEIQRTEQGDSAMYLCASSAGRGGYNEQFFGPGTRLTVL.

The chain links TRBV2 to TRBJ2-7; a possible D gene is TRBD2 (7 bases). This CDR3 is 12 amino acids long. The V end lost 6 bases, the J end lost 6 bases, and 12 bases lay between the germline ends. Germline V gene data show CDR1 as SNHLY and CDR2 as FYNNEI. CDR3 loop: CASRARGGEQYF. The DNA of the CDR3 is TGTGCCAGCAGGGCGAGGGGGGGCGAGCAGTACTTC.

This clone was recorded a few times. V and J are TRBV7-6 and TRBJ2-1, with D possibly being TRBD2 (6 bases). V was pared by 0 bases and J by 9 bases, with 18 bases between. The CDR3 totals 16 residues. Germline V CDR1 and CDR2: SGHVS, FNYEAQ. This CDR3 is CASSLAVNRGTIEQFF. The CDR3 nucleotides are TGTGCCAGCAGCTTAGCAGTAAATCGGGGGACGATTGAGCAGTTCTTC.

The V call is TRBV9, the J call TRBJ1-2; D call uncertain. CDR1 is SGDLS and CDR2 is YYNGEE in the germline V gene. This CDR3 spans 14 amino acids. V lost 1 base and J 5 bases, leaving 12 bases between the germline ends. CDR3 nucleotide sequence: TGTGCCAGCAGCGTAATGCCAGGTGATTATGGCTACACCTTC. This translates into CASSVMPGDYGYTF.

J is TRBJ2-5 and V is TRBV5-1; D possibly corresponds to TRBD1 (7 bases). The ends were cut back, 2 bases at V and 2 bases at J, with 13 bases in the middle. The CDR3 has 15 amino acids. Germline CDR1 SGHRS, CDR2 YFSETQ. CDR3 coding DNA: TGCGCCAGCAGCTTACAGACAGGGAGGCAAGAGACCCAGTACTTC. It encodes CASSLQTGRQETQYF.

The chain links TRBV15 to TRBJ2-7, with 9 positions matching TRBD1. Unmatched junction bases numbered 3, after V lost 2 bases and J lost 4 bases. The CDR3 contains 14 residues. The germline V gene has CDR1 LNHNV and CDR2 YYDKDF (reference sequence). The DNA of the CDR3 is TGTGCCACCAGCAGACCGGACAGGGGTTACGAGCAGTACTTC. This translates into CATSRPDRGYEQYF. The full variable domain, with the rest looked up from reference TRBV15 and TRBJ2-7, is DAMVIQNPRYQVTQFGKPVTLSCSQTLNHNVMYWYQQKSSQAPKLLFHYYDKDFNNEADTPDNFQSRRPNTSFCFLDIRSPGLGDTAMYLCATSRPDRGYEQYFGPGTRLTVT.

This rearrangement joins TRBV15 to TRBJ2-3; 11 nucleotides agree with TRBD2. The CDR3 contains 14 residues. Germline values: CDR1 LNHNV, CDR2 YYDKDF (reference sequence). V lost 1 base to trimming and J lost 15 bases; unmatched junction nucleotides: 9. This CDR3 reads CATSRGSSGGFQYF. CDR3 sequence (DNA): TGTGCCACCAGCAGAGGCTCTAGCGGGGGGTTTCAATATTTT.

The chain links TRBV18 to TRBJ2-1; 8 bases agree with TRBD1. Germline values: CDR1 KGHSH, CDR2 LQKENI. This CDR3 spans 14 amino acids. V was pared by 3 bases and J by 5 bases, with 3 bases of the junction left unmatched. CDR3 coding DNA: TGTGCCAGCTCACCTCAGGGGGCAAACAATGAGCAGTTCTTC. Translated: CASSPQGANNEQFF.

The V and J genes are TRBV6-2 or TRBV6-3 and TRBJ2-1; maybe TRBD2 (6 bases). The CDR3 is 16 amino acids. Trimming left V 5 bases short and J 8 bases short, with 22 bases between. Germline V CDR1 and CDR2: MNHEY, SVGEGT. CDR3 sequence: CASSDLGGGGFDEQFF. The CDR3 DNA reads as TGTGCCAGCAGTGACTTGGGAGGTGGGGGATTCGATGAGCAGTTCTTC.

The count of this clone is one. The chain employs TRBV6-5 and TRBJ1-1; 8 bases match TRBD1. Trimming at V came to 8 bases and at J to 11 bases, leaving 10 bases not matched to a gene. Germline assignment: CDR1 MNHEY and CDR2 SVGAGI. The CDR3 runs 12 residues. The CDR3 sequence is CASLDRASGAFF. DNA for the CDR3: TGTGCCAGCCTGGACAGGGCCTCAGGGGCTTTCTTT.

The chain employs TRBV5-1 and TRBJ1-4, with D perhaps TRBD1 (5 bases). The ends were cut back, 4 bases at V and 6 bases at J, with 16 bases in the middle. Per the germline V gene, CDR1 is SGHRS and CDR2 is YFSETQ. The CDR3 covers 15 residues. The CDR3: CASSPRGGRDEKLFF. CDR3 bases: TGCGCCAGCAGCCCACGGGGGGGACGGGATGAAAAACTGTTTTTT.

This clone occurred a few times. V gene TRBV2 combines with J gene TRBJ2-7, with D tentatively TRBD2 (5 bases). The CDR3 sequence is 13 residues long. V was cut by 3 bases and J by 0 bases, with 6 bases left in between. Germline V gene sequence: CDR1 SNHLY, CDR2 FYNNEI. The CDR3 protein is CASSDGISYEQYF. In DNA form, the CDR3 reads TGTGCCAGCAGTGACGGGATCTCCTACGAGCAGTACTTC.

The rearrangement links TRBV9 to TRBJ2-2; no reliable D call. The CDR3 length is 14 residues. Germline CDR1 reads SGDLS; CDR2 reads YYNGEE. V lost 6 bases and J 6 bases, leaving 15 bases between the germline ends. The chain's CDR3 is CASTSLPQSGELFF. For the CDR3, the DNA is TGTGCCAGCACCTCCCTCCCCCAGTCCGGGGAGCTGTTTTTT.

Regarding this clone: A junction end diverges from the germline sequence, so it may reflect a read error. The chain couples TRBV11-3 to TRBJ1-1, with TRBD1 identical over 7 bases. In germline, CDR1 is SGHNT, CDR2 YENEEA. This CDR3 has 13 residues. The CDR3 nucleotides are TGTGCCAGCAGCCAGACAGGGAACGCTGAAGCTTTCTTT. Translation gives CASSQTGNAEAFF. Together with reference TRBV11-3 and TRBJ1-1, the CDR3 gives the full variable domain: EAGVVQSPRYKIIEKKQPVAFWCNPISGHNTLYWYLQNLGQGPELLIRYENEEAVDDSQLPKDRFSAERLKGVDSTLKIQPAELGDSAVYLCASSQTGNAEAFFGQGTRLTVV.

This rearrangement joins TRBV28 to TRBJ1-3, with 7 bases matching TRBD1. V lost 6 bases to trimming and J lost 0 bases; unmatched junction nucleotides: 5. CDR3 length: 15 residues. Germline V gene lookup returns CDR1 MDHEN and CDR2 SYDVKM. The CDR3 here is CASRAGGNSGNTIYF. The CDR3 DNA is TGTGCCAGCAGAGCAGGGGGTAACTCTGGAAACACCATATATTTT.

V usage is TRBV9 and J usage is TRBJ2-7, with 10 bases lining up with TRBD2. V was pared by 4 bases and J by 3 bases, with 4 bases of the junction left unmatched. Per the germline V gene, CDR1 is SGDLS and CDR2 is YYNGEE. The CDR3 is 14 residues long. DNA of the CDR3: TGTGCCAGCAGCTTCACTAGCGGGAACTACGAGCAGTACTTC. It translates to CASSFTSGNYEQYF.

In the case of this clone: Different DNA sequences within this sample yield the same CDR3. The chain recombines TRBV27 with TRBJ2-7, with TRBD2 as a possible D gene (6 bases). The length of the CDR3 is 14 residues. The V gene lost 8 bases and the J gene lost 3 bases, with 17 bases spanning the gap. Germline V gene data show CDR1 as MNHEY and CDR2 as SMNVEV (reference sequence). In nucleotides, the CDR3 is TGTGCCAGCTGCTGGGGGACTGGGGGCTACGAGCAGTACTTC. Its protein product is CASCWGTGGYEQYF.

V is TRBV11-3 and J is TRBJ2-1; a weak D match, TRBD2 (6 bases). CDR3 size: 14 residues. CDR1 is SGHNT, CDR2 YENEEA, per germline. V lost 1 base to trimming and J lost 5 bases, with 9 bases between them. This CDR3 is CASSLGSGDNEQFF. In DNA, the CDR3 is TGTGCCAGCAGCTTAGGTTCGGGGGACAATGAGCAGTTCTTC.

The chain combines TRBV10-3 with TRBJ1-2, with D possibly matching TRBD1 (5 bases). Germline V gene data show CDR1 as ENHRY and CDR2 as SYGVKD. Trimming removed 4 bases at V and 4 bases at J, with 7 bases between. The CDR3 sequence is 12 residues long. The CDR3 sequence is CAISGQTYGYTF. The CDR3 coding sequence is TGTGCCATCAGTGGACAGACCTATGGCTACACCTTC.

The sample holds one count of this clone. The chain has TRBV9 and TRBJ2-1; 12 positions agree with TRBD2. The CDR3 is made up of 17 amino acids. Trimming cost V 4 bases and J 9 bases; bases outside gene matches: 14. Germline lookup yields CDR1 SGDLS and CDR2 YYNGEE. CDR3 protein: CASSQSLAGGLRGEQFF. The CDR3 nucleotides are TGTGCCAGCAGCCAGAGCCTAGCGGGAGGGCTTCGAGGTGAGCAGTTCTTC.

This clone was counted a single time. This sequence joins TRBV6-5 and TRBJ2-5, with D tentatively TRBD2 (5 bases). Trimming pared 2 bases from V and 7 bases from J, leaving 11 bases between. The CDR3 sequence is 13 residues long. CDR1 is MNHEY, CDR2 SVGAGI, per germline. The CDR3 nucleotides read TGTGCCAGCAGTTACGACGATCGGGGGACCCAGTACTTC. It specifies CASSYDDRGTQYF.

The chain employs TRBV5-4 and TRBJ2-1; maybe TRBD2 (7 bases). In germline, CDR1 is SGHNT, CDR2 YYREEE (reference sequence). The V end was cut by 3 bases, the J end by 4 bases, with 17 bases between. The CDR3 length is 16 residues. The chain's CDR3 is CASSSRRETGYNEQFF. The CDR3 DNA follows: TGTGCCAGCAGCTCCCGGCGGGAGACAGGATACAATGAGCAGTTCTTC.

J is TRBJ2-7 and V is TRBV4-1; 8 nucleotides line up with TRBD1. Germline V lookup: CDR1 MGHRA, CDR2 YSYEKL. CDR3 size: 14 residues. J gave up 4 bases and V 3 bases, and 5 bases lay outside the gene matches. The CDR3 is CASSHGQGPYEQYF. In DNA, the CDR3 is TGCGCCAGCAGCCACGGACAGGGACCGTACGAGCAGTACTTC.

The V call is TRBV7-2, the J call TRBJ2-2; 8 bases agree with TRBD2. CDR3 length: 16 residues. Trimming removed 5 bases from V and 6 bases from J; junction bases left unmatched: 11. Germline-derived CDR1 and CDR2 are SGHTA and FQGNSA. The CDR3 DNA follows: TGTGCCAGCAGCAAGGGGACTAGGAGAAGTTCCGGGGAGCTGTTTTTT. This translates into CASSKGTRRSSGELFF.